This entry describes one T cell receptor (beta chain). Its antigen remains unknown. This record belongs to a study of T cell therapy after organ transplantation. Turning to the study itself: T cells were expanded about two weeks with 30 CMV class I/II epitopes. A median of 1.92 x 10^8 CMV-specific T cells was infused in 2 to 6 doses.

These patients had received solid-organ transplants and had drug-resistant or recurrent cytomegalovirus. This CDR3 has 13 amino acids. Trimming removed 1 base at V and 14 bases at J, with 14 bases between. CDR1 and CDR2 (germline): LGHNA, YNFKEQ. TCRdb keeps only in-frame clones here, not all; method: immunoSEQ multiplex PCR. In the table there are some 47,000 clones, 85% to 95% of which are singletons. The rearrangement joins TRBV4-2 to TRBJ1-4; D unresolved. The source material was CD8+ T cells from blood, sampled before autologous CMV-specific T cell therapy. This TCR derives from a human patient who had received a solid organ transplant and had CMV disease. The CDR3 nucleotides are TGTGCCAGCAGCCAAGGAGGCGGGGAATGGCTGTTTTTT. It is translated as CASSQGGGEWLFF.